Shown below are 2 T cell receptor beta chains from a single sample sequenced in a study of quantifying T cell responses using KT2 cells listed by TCRdb under 2017. Study-level background: RNA was DNase-treated and reverse transcribed with TCR alpha and beta constant-region primers, mostly using SuperScript III.

Receptor libraries were prepared by UMI-ligation and nested PCR. TCRdb names Illumina MiSeq as the instrument used. T4 RNA ligase 1 was used to ligate a single-stranded oligonucleotide containing the Illumina SP2 sequence and a UMI to the 3' end of the cDNA. PCR1 consisted of 4 cycles (98 degrees C 15 s, 69 degrees C 30 s, 72 degrees C 40 s), and for the beta primer an equimolar mix of RC1.1 and RC1.2 was used to cover TRBC1 and TRBC2. The public sequencing data were trimmed at Q25 with fastp and processed into clonotypes with MiXCR by TCRdb, which kept only in-frame beta chains. Each CDR3 protein appears once, grouped with its most common genes and DNA. This sample gives approximately 43,000 distinct CDR3 sequences in total; 15% to 20% of them show up just once. In total, the top ten clones hold roughly 44% of the sample. The source material was PBMCs spiked with cells of the T cell clone KT2. These receptors were collected from a human donor.

The CDR3 region is CASSFRGRGLTNEKLFF. The CDR3 region has the DNA TGTGCCAGCAGTTTTCGGGGCCGAGGACTAACTAATGAAAAACTGTTTTTT. V is TRBV12-3 or TRBV12-4 and J is TRBJ1-4; D may be TRBD1 (5 bases). The CDR3 is 17 amino acids. V lost 3 bases and J lost 1, with 15 bases in between.

This clonotype turned up a few times. V usage is TRBV5-1 and J usage is TRBJ2-5, with 11 bases that match TRBD1. Trimming cost V 4 bases and J 1 base; bases outside gene matches: 6. The CDR3 totals 16 residues. Germline loops: CDR1 SGHRS, CDR2 YFSETQ. CDR3: CASSRTGGAGQETQYF. In DNA form, the CDR3 reads TGCGCCAGCAGCAGGACAGGGGGCGCGGGCCAAGAGACCCAGTACTTC.